The sequence of this T cell receptor (beta chain) was determined in a study of Ad26.COV2.S vaccination and SARS-CoV-2 variants (TCRdb year 2021). Describing the broader study: Donors in the vaccine arm were drawn from COV1001, a phase I-IIa trial of Ad26.COV2.S in healthy adults that was multicentre, randomized, double-blind and placebo-controlled. Ad26.COV2.S was administered intramuscularly at a dose of 5x10^10 or 1x10^11 viral particles, either as one shot or as two shots given 56 days apart. The specificity and breadth of SARS-CoV-2-reactive T cell receptors after Ad26.COV2.S vaccination were assessed by TCRbeta repertoire sequencing. The TCR-sequenced set comprised around 32 samples: approximately 19 Ad26.COV2.S vaccine recipients, 5 placebo recipients and 8 SARS-CoV-2 convalescent individuals. Participants in the trial were split at random into five groups of five each, receiving low-dose or high-dose Ad26.COV2.S once or twice, or else placebo on both occasions. Investigators did not know the trial group allocation while performing experiments and assessing outcomes. Results and caveats for the whole study, not just this receptor: Comparable non-spike TCR breadth was observed between vaccine and placebo recipients, consistent with only spike being contained in the vaccine. After vaccination, substantial breadth of spike-specific CD8+ and CD4+ T cell responses was reported. The study lacked the statistical power to compare responses across vaccine doses or regimens. Higher spike-specific TCR breadth was observed in Ad26.COV2.S recipients than in placebo recipients (P = 0.0014). It was noted by the authors that total T cell responses may have been underestimated by the TCR breadth and depth analyses.

Sample treatment or condition, as interpreted from the label and publication: about 20 received Ad26.COV2.S at low or high dose, single or two shots; 5 received placebo; per-sample allocation not given. For vaccine and placebo recipients, repertoires were sequenced using samples collected on day 63 after the first injection. Cohort 1b enrolled about 25 adults aged 18-55 years at a single site in Boston, USA, between 29 July and 7 August 2020. Ad26.COV2.S was a replication-incompetent adenovirus type 26 vector that expressed a prefusion-stabilized SARS-CoV-2 spike protein derived from the original Wuhan strain. Inclusive of the bounding cysteine and phenylalanine, the CDR3 is 13 residues long. The kept DNA is CDR3 alone, 39 bases in frame from the first base. Trimming takes 8 bases from V and 8 bases from J, and the germline ends sit 16 bases apart. Per the germline V gene, SNHLY is the CDR1 and FYNNEI is the CDR2.

This clone has only one observation. Its target antigen remains unknown. Base quality data are lacking; no much larger clone is found one base away. The immunoSEQ Assay was the method used to sequence TCRbeta CDR3 regions. After extraction, genomic DNA underwent amplification by bias-controlled multiplex PCR, followed by high-throughput sequencing. The paper's data handling went like this. Collapsing and filtering of sequences were performed to quantify the absolute abundance of each unique TCRbeta CDR3 region. T cell fraction was estimated by normalizing TCRbeta template counts to usable DNA, with usable DNA measured through amplification of reference genes found in all nucleated cells. Repertoire TCRs were annotated as SARS-CoV-2-specific by exact matching of V gene, CDR3 amino acid sequence and J gene to a known reactive TCR set. The reference SARS-CoV-2 TCR set came from MIRA and was filtered for enrichment in COVID-19-positive ImmuneCODE repertoires, removing public or cross-reactive TCRs. Using the MIRA antigens, annotated TCRs were further analysed by specific ORF or by position within an ORF. Breadth was defined as the number of annotated unique rearrangements divided by the total number of unique productive rearrangements, and depth was defined as the summed frequency of the annotated unique rearrangements. Group comparisons of TCR breadth used two-sided Wilcoxon rank-sum tests. Here the immuneACCESS table is served through TCRdb, limited to in-frame sequences with V and J called. Missing clones are a known gap in these copies; in checked studies unresolved V genes cover under half, and the rest lacks a known reason. V and J calls and clone size are copied from that table; D and trimming were computed from the DNA. The sample contains hundreds of thousands of clones, approximately 85% of them found a single time. In total, the top ten clones hold around 3.3% of the sample.

Here the sequenced sample was peripheral blood, taken in a trial of Ad26.COV2.S vaccine versus placebo. The chain links TRBV2 with TRBJ1-3; matching of 5 bases hints at TRBD1 as the D gene. This TCR was sampled from a person between 18 and 60 years old who received the Ad26.COV2.S COVID-19 vaccine or a placebo. In nucleotide form, the sequence is TGTGCCAGCCTACCCAGGGAGCTTGACACCATATATTTT. The resulting protein is CASLPRELDTIYF.